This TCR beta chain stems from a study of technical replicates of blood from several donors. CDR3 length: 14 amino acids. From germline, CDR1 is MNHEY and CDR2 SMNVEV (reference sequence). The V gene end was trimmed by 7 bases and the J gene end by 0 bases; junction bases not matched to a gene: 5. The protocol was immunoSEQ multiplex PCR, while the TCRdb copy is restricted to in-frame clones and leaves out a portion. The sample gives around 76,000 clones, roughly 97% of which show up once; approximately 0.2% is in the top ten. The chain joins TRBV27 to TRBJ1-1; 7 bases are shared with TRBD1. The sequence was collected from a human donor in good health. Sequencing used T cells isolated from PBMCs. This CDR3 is CASNLRGMNTEAFF. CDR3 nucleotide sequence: TGTGCCAGCAACCTCAGGGGGATGAACACTGAAGCTTTCTTT.